A selection of T cell receptor beta chains follows, all from one sample in a study of blood T cell repertoires in COVID-19. Assay used: immunoSEQ multiplex PCR; TCRdb lists only in-frame clones, some missing. This sample has 85,000 to 130,000 clones, with roughly 92% found just once. Material for sequencing was peripheral blood. The receptors stem from an older man with acute or convalescent COVID-19. Each CDR3 is given with its conserved first and last residue. A D gene is named only where the DNA matches it firmly. Where a row states a size, it is once, few, many or the class of an expanded clone; other rows omit it.

NA	TRBV21-1	TRBJ2-5	NA	CASSKGCGRALGETQYF	TGTGCCAGCAGCAAAGGTTGCGGGAGGGCCCTCGGAGAGACCCAGTACTTC
NA	TRBV28	TRBJ2-7	NA	CASSKGDGYEQYF	TGTGCCAGCAGTAAGGGGGACGGCTACGAGCAGTACTTC
NA	TRBV11-2	TRBJ2-2	NA	CASSLTNTGELFF	TGTGCCAGCAGCTTAACAAACACCGGGGAGCTGTTTTTT
once	TRBV11-3	TRBJ1-1	NA	CASSPYPPEAFF	TGTGCCAGCAGCCCCTACCCCCCTGAAGCTTTCTTT
NA	TRBV5-5	TRBJ1-4	NA	CASSFYGKLFF	TGTGCCAGCAGCTTTTACGGAAAACTGTTTTTT
NA	TRBV6-2/TRBV6-3	TRBJ1-1	TRBD1	CASSFSSGTGLNTEAFF	TGTGCCAGCAGTTTTTCTTCCGGGACAGGTTTGAACACTGAAGCTTTCTTT
NA	TRBV29-1	TRBJ1-2	TRBD1	CSAGTGVDYGYTF	TGCAGCGCCGGGACAGGGGTTGACTATGGCTACACCTTC
NA	TRBV6-2/TRBV6-3	TRBJ1-1	NA	CASIPGGGAEAFF	TGTGCCAGCATCCCGGGGGGGGGCGCTGAAGCTTTCTTT
NA	TRBV28	TRBJ2-1	TRBD2	CASSPSSGGYNEQFF	TGTGCCAGCAGTCCTTCTAGCGGGGGTTACAATGAGCAGTTCTTC
once	TRBV6-6	TRBJ1-5	TRBD1	CASSSGQGNQPQHF	TGTGCCAGCAGCTCGGGACAGGGTAATCAGCCCCAGCATTTT
NA	TRBV27	TRBJ1-6	NA	CASSLTLRGEPLHF	TGTGCCAGCAGTTTAACACTACGGGGGGAACCCCTCCACTTT
NA	TRBV5-1	TRBJ1-1	NA	CASSLETVDFEAFF	TGCGCCAGCAGCTTGGAGACAGTTGACTTTGAAGCTTTCTTT
NA	TRBV29-1	TRBJ2-7	TRBD2	CSVETTSGYEQYF	TGCAGCGTTGAAACGACTAGCGGGTACGAGCAGTACTTC
NA	TRBV5-4	TRBJ1-2	NA	CASSLDRSPNYGYTF	TGTGCCAGCAGCTTGGACAGGTCCCCTAACTATGGCTACACCTTC
few	TRBV5-1	TRBJ2-3	NA	CASSLVYSSTDTQYF	TGCGCCAGCAGCTTGGTGTACAGTAGCACAGATACGCAGTATTTT
NA	TRBV6-5	TRBJ1-2	TRBD1	CASSFRQGKNYGYTF	TGTGCCAGCAGTTTCAGACAGGGGAAGAACTATGGCTACACCTTC
NA	TRBV29-1	TRBJ2-7	TRBD2	CSAGRGYEQYF	TGCAGCGCCGGGAGGGGCTACGAGCAGTACTTC
NA	TRBV11-2	TRBJ2-7	NA	CASSLLIGGYEQYF	TGTGCCAGCAGCTTACTTATTGGAGGCTACGAGCAGTACTTC
NA	TRBV6-5	TRBJ1-2	TRBD1	CASSYLTGANYGYTF	TGTGCCAGCAGTTACCTTACAGGGGCTAACTATGGCTACACCTTC
NA	TRBV3-1/TRBV3-2	TRBJ1-4	NA	CASSRQATNEKLFF	TGTGCCAGCAGCCGTCAGGCAACTAATGAAAAACTGTTTTTT
NA	TRBV5-1	TRBJ2-7	NA	CASSLTGFVNEQYF	TGCGCCAGCAGCTTGACAGGGTTCGTAAACGAGCAGTACTTC
NA	TRBV7-9	TRBJ2-2	NA	CASSLAGTGELFF	TGTGCCAGCAGCTTAGCGGGGACAGGGGAGCTGTTTTTT
NA	TRBV5-1	TRBJ2-7	TRBD2	CASSLPGLANTYEQYF	TGCGCCAGCAGCCTCCCCGGACTAGCGAACACCTACGAGCAGTACTTC
NA	TRBV7-9	TRBJ2-3	TRBD2	CASSPGTSDTDTQYF	TGTGCCAGCAGCCCGGGGACTAGCGACACAGATACGCAGTATTTT
NA	TRBV11-2	TRBJ1-5	NA	CASSTTGSAEPQHF	TGTGCCAGCAGCACGACAGGATCGGCGGAGCCCCAGCATTTT
once	TRBV6-5	TRBJ1-4	NA	CASRHVNEKLFF	TGTGCCAGCAGACACGTCAATGAAAAACTGTTTTTT
NA	TRBV24-1	TRBJ2-3	NA	CATSRARGGSTTQYF	TGTGCCACCAGTCGGGCGCGGGGTGGGTCTACTACGCAGTATTTT
NA	TRBV7-2	TRBJ2-1	TRBD2	CASSPGLAGALFSYNEQFF	TGTGCCAGCAGCCCCGGACTAGCGGGGGCACTCTTCTCCTACAATGAGCAGTTCTTC
NA	TRBV20-1	TRBJ2-3	NA	CSAGTDTQYF	TGCAGTGCCGGCACAGATACGCAGTATTTT
once	TRBV5-1	TRBJ2-1	TRBD1	CASSLGTGVGDEQFF	TGCGCCAGCAGCTTGGGGACAGGGGTTGGAGATGAGCAGTTCTTC
NA	TRBV6-5	TRBJ2-7	NA	CASTGLSYEQYF	TGTGCCAGCACAGGGCTTTCCTACGAGCAGTACTTC
NA	TRBV24-1	TRBJ1-4	NA	CATSDGGGKREKLFF	TGTGCCACCAGTGATGGGGGGGGCAAGAGGGAAAAACTGTTTTTT
NA	TRBV3-1/TRBV3-2	TRBJ2-7	NA	CASSQGPLSSYEQYF	TGTGCCAGCAGCCAAGGTCCCTTGAGCTCCTACGAGCAGTACTTC
NA	TRBV2	TRBJ1-2	TRBD1	CASSTLGQGLGYTF	TGTGCCAGCAGTACTCTCGGACAGGGTCTTGGCTACACCTTC
NA	TRBV30	TRBJ1-1	TRBD1	CAWIRQGGTGAFF	TGTGCCTGGATACGACAGGGGGGAACGGGGGCTTTCTTT
once	TRBV18	TRBJ2-7	NA	CASSPPAGTYEQYF	TGTGCCAGCTCACCACCCGCAGGGACCTACGAGCAGTACTTC
NA	TRBV27	TRBJ1-1	TRBD1	CASRPGDRNTEAFF	TGTGCCAGCAGACCAGGGGACAGGAACACTGAAGCTTTCTTT
NA	TRBV11-3	TRBJ1-2	TRBD1	CASSSLGGGSGRTGYTF	TGTGCCAGCAGCTCCTTAGGGGGCGGTTCTGGTCGGACTGGCTACACCTTC
NA	TRBV28	TRBJ2-5	NA	CATHRVRETQYF	TGTGCCACACACAGGGTTCGAGAGACCCAGTACTTC
NA	TRBV19	TRBJ2-7	NA	CASSTGPRYEQYF	TGTGCCAGTAGTACGGGTCCAAGATACGAGCAGTACTTC
NA	TRBV28	TRBJ1-1	TRBD1	CASSSGQGLGDTEAFF	TGTGCCAGCAGTTCCGGACAGGGGCTAGGGGACACTGAAGCTTTCTTT
once	TRBV12-5	TRBJ1-3	NA	CASGSLNTIYF	TGTGCTAGTGGTTCCTTAAACACCATATATTTT
few	TRBV6-5	TRBJ2-7	TRBD1	CASSSTGTGVYEQYF	TGTGCCAGCAGTTCGACCGGGACAGGGGTATACGAGCAGTACTTC
NA	TRBV6-4	TRBJ1-1	TRBD1	CASSGFPGGLEAFF	TGTGCCAGCAGTGGCTTCCCAGGGGGCCTGGAAGCTTTCTTT
NA	TRBV19	TRBJ1-5	TRBD1	CASTPGTGRSNQPQHF	TGTGCCAGTACCCCGGGGACAGGGAGGAGCAATCAGCCCCAGCATTTT
NA	TRBV7-9	TRBJ1-6	TRBD1	CASSLGQGIVPSPLHF	TGTGCCAGCAGCTTAGGACAGGGGATCGTCCCTTCACCCCTCCACTTT
NA	TRBV12-3/TRBV12-4	TRBJ1-4	NA	CASRMRGKLFF	TGTGCCAGCAGAATGCGCGGAAAACTGTTTTTT
NA	TRBV7-9	TRBJ1-4	NA	CASSDPREKLFF	TGTGCCAGCAGTGACCCCAGGGAAAAACTGTTTTTT
NA	TRBV11-3	TRBJ1-2	TRBD1	CASSLGPFQTGADGYTF	TGTGCCAGCAGCTTAGGACCCTTTCAGACAGGGGCGGATGGCTACACCTTC
NA	TRBV18	TRBJ2-7	TRBD1	CASSPRRQGANEQYF	TGTGCCAGCTCACCACGGAGGCAGGGGGCTAACGAGCAGTACTTC
NA	TRBV9	TRBJ1-2	NA	CASSVGPSGSVGGRNYGYTF	TGTGCCAGCAGCGTAGGCCCGTCCGGGTCCGTCGGGGGGCGCAACTATGGCTACACCTTC
NA	TRBV5-1	TRBJ2-7	NA	CASSLFVGSPYEQYF	TGCGCCAGCAGCTTGTTCGTCGGTTCCCCCTACGAGCAGTACTTC
NA	TRBV7-9	TRBJ2-5	TRBD2	CASSPIAGGPQETQYF	TGTGCCAGCAGCCCGATAGCGGGGGGGCCCCAAGAGACCCAGTACTTC
NA	TRBV5-4	TRBJ2-7	TRBD2	CASSPGASGRGSYEQYF	TGTGCCAGCAGCCCGGGGGCTAGCGGGAGGGGCTCCTACGAGCAGTACTTC
NA	TRBV7-5	TRBJ2-7	NA	CVRSPANHPDSYEQYF	TGTGTCAGAAGCCCCGCGAACCACCCGGACAGCTACGAGCAGTACTTC